A few counts support the clone carrying this T cell receptor (beta chain). The CDR3 runs 13 residues. V was trimmed by 3 bases and J by 2 bases, leaving 7 bases between them. Germline CDR1 and CDR2: MNHNS and SASEGT. This specimen belongs to a study of T cell changes during pregnancy in multiple sclerosis. Sequenced by immunoSEQ multiplex PCR; TCRdb stores in-frame clones only, minus some. The sample records about 62,000 clones, roughly nine tenths being singletons. This sequence was found in a female donor with multiple sclerosis, enrolled in a pregnancy study. The sample was peripheral blood, taken in the first trimester of pregnancy. The chain recombines TRBV6-1 with TRBJ1-1; maybe TRBD1 (5 bases). CDR3 region: CASSDRENTEAFF. The CDR3 nucleotides are TGTGCCAGCAGTGACAGGGAAAACACTGAAGCTTTCTTT.